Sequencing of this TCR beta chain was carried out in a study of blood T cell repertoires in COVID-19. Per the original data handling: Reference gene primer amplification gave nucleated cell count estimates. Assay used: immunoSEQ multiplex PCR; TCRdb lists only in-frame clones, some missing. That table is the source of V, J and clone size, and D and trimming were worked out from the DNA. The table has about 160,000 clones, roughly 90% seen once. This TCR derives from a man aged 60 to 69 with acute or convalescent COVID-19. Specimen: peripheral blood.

DNA of the CDR3: TGTGCCAGCAGCTTGGATCTTACAAGCGGCTACGAGCAGTACTTC. It codes for CASSLDLTSGYEQYF. The chain links TRBV5-4 to TRBJ2-7, with D possibly TRBD2 on 5 matching bases. This CDR3 contains 15 residues. Trimming took off 0 bases at V and 3 bases at J, with 13 bases between the two ends. The germline CDR1 and CDR2 sequences are SGHNT and YYREEE (reference sequence).